This T cell receptor beta chain was recorded in a study of shared clonotypes between healthy human individuals. CD45RO-negative, CCR7-positively selected cells formed the naive CD8 fraction, excluding terminally differentiated effector memory CD45RA+ cells. Those who donated were healthy HIV-negative adults, with no recent acute infections or vaccinations reported. On this clone: Its antigen is still unknown. The junction departs from germline at one end; a sequencing error may be responsible. Different DNA sequences within this sample yield the same CDR3.

General study results and limits: Shared clonotypes across all four donors exceeded non-shared ones in generation probability.

Assay runs were performed at deep level. Template for every sorted-subset replicate PCR totaled approximately 0.2 ug DNA, around 32,000 T cell genomes. Assay: immunoSEQ multiplex PCR; the TCRdb copy retains only in-frame clones and omits some. The table records around 600,000 clones, 85% to 95% of them present only once. The CDR3 spans 14 residues. The germline CDR1 and CDR2 sequences are MGHRA and YSYEKL. The rearrangement uses TRBV4-1 and TRBJ1-1; D is uncertain. This TCR derives from a young woman in good health. Material for sequencing was naive CD8+ T cells sorted from blood. CDR3 region: CASSPRTIDTEAFF. DNA of the CDR3: TGCGCCAGCAGCCCTAGGACCATAGACACTGAAGCTTTTTTT.